The 15 T cell receptor beta chains below come from one sample, sequenced in a study of blood T cells in healthy people across ages. Combining a sample-barcoded 5' primer with a J-beta primer mix, a second PCR ran for 7 to 11 cycles. In TCRdb, the 5' RACE reads were re-called with MiXCR into one record per CDR3 protein. The sample consists of some 860,000 distinct CDR3 sequences, roughly three fifths of them appearing once. Sequences were obtained from blood. The receptors were gathered from a man aged 35-49 years in good health.

This chain links TRBV20-1 with TRBJ2-7; TRBD1 agrees at 8 bases. The length of the CDR3 is 14 residues. Germline-derived CDR1 and CDR2 are DFQATT and SNEGSKA (reference sequence). With 2 bases clipped from V and 6 bases from J, the junction kept 9 bases outside the gene matches. Here the CDR3 reads CSARPMTGESEQYF. The CDR3 DNA follows: TGCAGTGCTAGACCAATGACAGGGGAGAGCGAGCAGTACTTC.

The gene calls are TRBV7-2 and TRBJ2-1; 9 nucleotides align to TRBD2. The CDR3 consists of 16 residues. J was trimmed by 8 bases and V by 1 base; bases with no gene match: 9. Looked up from germline, CDR1 is SGHTA and CDR2 is FQGNSA. CDR3 loop: CASSLGRLAAVDEQFF. The CDR3 DNA follows: TGTGCCAGCAGCTTAGGTCGACTAGCGGCAGTCGATGAGCAGTTCTTC. Complete variable domain (other parts from reference TRBV7-2 and TRBJ2-1): GAGVSQSPSNKVTEKGKDVELRCDPISGHTALYWYRQSLGQGLEFLIYFQGNSAPDKSGLPSDRFSAERTGGSVSTLTIQRTQQEDSAVYLCASSLGRLAAVDEQFFGPGTRLTVL.

The chain couples TRBV6-4 to TRBJ2-7; D gene unclear. The germline gives CDR1 MRHNA, CDR2 SNTAGT. The CDR3 is 14 residues long. Trimming took off 4 bases at V and 7 bases at J, with 17 bases between the two ends. The CDR3, as DNA: TGTGCCAGCAGTGTCAAGGGTGGGTGGAATGAGCAGTACTTC. This translates into CASSVKGGWNEQYF.

The chain has TRBV6-6 and TRBJ1-4; D unclear. This CDR3 has 15 amino acids. Between the trimmed V and J ends, which lost 2 bases and 8 bases, there was a span of 15 bases. Germline V lookup: CDR1 MNHNY, CDR2 SVGAGI (reference sequence). The CDR3, as DNA: TGTGCCAGCAGTTACGGGGTCTTACGAGGGGAAAAACTGTTTTTT. It yields the protein CASSYGVLRGEKLFF.

The sample holds many counts of this clonotype. This CDR3 reads CASSPSPTYEQYF. CDR3 bases: TGTGCCAGCAGTCCCTCCCCGACCTACGAGCAGTACTTC. The genes are TRBV12-3 or TRBV12-4 and TRBJ2-7, with unresolved D. The length of the CDR3 is 13 residues. Trimming took 5 bases from V and 2 from J, leaving 10 bases between them.

CDR3 protein: CASSTRLAGVEQFF. CDR3 coding DNA: TGTGCCAGCAGCACTCGACTAGCGGGAGTGGAGCAGTTCTTC. The V call is TRBV7-2, the J call TRBJ2-1, with 12 nucleotides matching TRBD2. CDR3 length equals 14 residues. Per germline, CDR1 SGHTA and CDR2 FQGNSA. The trim removed 5 bases at V and 10 bases at J, leaving 6 bases unmatched. Combining the CDR3 with reference TRBV7-2 and TRBJ2-1 gives the whole variable domain GAGVSQSPSNKVTEKGKDVELRCDPISGHTALYWYRQSLGQGLEFLIYFQGNSAPDKSGLPSDRFSAERTGGSVSTLTIQRTQQEDSAVYLCASSTRLAGVEQFFGPGTRLTVL.

This clonotype was picked up many times. The J gene is TRBJ2-7, the V gene TRBV6-2 or TRBV6-3; TRBD2 aligns across 13 bases. The germline V gene has CDR1 MNHEY and CDR2 SVGEGT. With 7 bases clipped from V and 0 bases from J, the junction kept 9 bases outside the gene matches. The CDR3 length is 17 residues. The CDR3 region has the DNA TGTGCCAGCACCCCCGGGACTAGCGGGATCTTCTCCTACGAGCAGTACTTC. It encodes CASTPGTSGIFSYEQYF.

This sequence joins TRBV5-1 and TRBJ1-2; the D gene is possibly TRBD1 (5 bases). Germline V gene data show CDR1 as SGHRS and CDR2 as YFSETQ. The length of the CDR3 is 15 residues. With 3 bases removed from V and 5 bases from J, the gap between germline ends came to 17 bases. CDR3 coding DNA: TGCGCCAGCAGCTCGTCAGGGATCCGAGATTATGGCTACACCTTC. Residues: CASSSSGIRDYGYTF.

This clonotype showed up just once. V gene TRBV28 combines with J gene TRBJ2-7, with TRBD2 identical over 10 bases. Germline CDR1 MDHEN, CDR2 SYDVKM. CDR3 length: 14 residues. Unmatched junction bases numbered 8, after V lost 9 bases and J lost 3 bases. The CDR3: CASHGLAALYEQYF. CDR3 coding DNA: TGTGCCAGTCACGGACTAGCGGCCCTCTACGAGCAGTACTTC.

This chain joins TRBV6-1 and TRBJ2-7; 9 bases fit TRBD1. This CDR3 region has 14 residues. CDR1 and CDR2 from the germline V gene are MNHNS and SASEGT. V shed 10 bases and J 0 bases; nucleotides not matched to a gene: 7. For the CDR3, the DNA is TGTGCCACCACGGGGACAGGGCTCTCCTACGAGCAGTACTTC. This encodes CATTGTGLSYEQYF.

V is TRBV5-8 and J is TRBJ2-1; perhaps TRBD2 as D (6 bases). The J call may be mistaken, given a closer DNA end match to TRBJ2-7. The CDR3 is 15 amino acids. Germline CDR1 SGHTS, CDR2 YDEGEE. The CDR3 here is CASSWGVGSYNEQYF. The CDR3 DNA sequence: TGTGCCAGCAGCTGGGGGGTGGGCTCCTACAATGAGCAGTACTTC.

This chain connects TRBV6-1 to TRBJ2-5; a possible D gene is TRBD1 (6 bases). CDR1 MNHNS and CDR2 SASEGT come from the germline V gene. This CDR3 region has 17 residues. V lost 7 bases and J lost 4, with 25 bases in between. CDR3 amino acids: CASTKALGQLRGETQYF. In nucleotides, the CDR3 is TGTGCCAGCACCAAAGCCCTAGGACAGCTAAGAGGAGAGACCCAGTACTTC.

This clonotype was seen only a few times. The chain is built from TRBV24-1 and TRBJ2-4; D unclear. In germline, CDR1 is KGHDR, CDR2 SFDVKD. V lost 2 bases and J 2 bases, leaving 6 bases between the germline ends. The CDR3 sequence is 14 residues long. The CDR3 coding sequence is TGTGCCACCAGTGATTGGGGAACCAAAAACATTCAGTACTTC. It yields the protein CATSDWGTKNIQYF.

The chain is built from TRBV19 and TRBJ2-7; D is perhaps TRBD2 (5 bases). Germline CDR1 reads LNHDA; CDR2 reads SQIVND (reference sequence). This CDR3 contains 13 residues. V was trimmed by 2 bases and J by 3 bases, leaving 8 bases between them. This chain's CDR3 is CASSISGYYEQYF. DNA of the CDR3: TGTGCCAGTAGTATATCGGGGTACTACGAGCAGTACTTC.

This clonotype was picked up a small number of times. The chain carries TRBV6-5 and TRBJ2-3, with D unresolved. Deletions cut 7 bases from V and 4 bases from J, with 12 bases between. The CDR3 loop spans 13 amino acids. The germline V gene has CDR1 MNHEY and CDR2 SVGAGI. The CDR3 bases are TGTGCCAGCACAGATTCGTCGGCAGATACGCAGTATTTT. Translation gives CASTDSSADTQYF.